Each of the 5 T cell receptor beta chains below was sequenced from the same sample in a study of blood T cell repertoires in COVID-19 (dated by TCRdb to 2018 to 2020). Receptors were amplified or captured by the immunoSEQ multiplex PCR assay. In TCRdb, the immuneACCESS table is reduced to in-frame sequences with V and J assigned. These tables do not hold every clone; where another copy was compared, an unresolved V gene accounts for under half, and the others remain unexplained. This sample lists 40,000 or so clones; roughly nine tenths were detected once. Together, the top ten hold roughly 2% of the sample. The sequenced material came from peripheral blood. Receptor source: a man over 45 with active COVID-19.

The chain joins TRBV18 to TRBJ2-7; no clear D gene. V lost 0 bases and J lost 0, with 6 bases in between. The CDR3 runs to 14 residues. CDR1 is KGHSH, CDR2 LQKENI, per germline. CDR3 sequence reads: CASSPPSSSYEQYF. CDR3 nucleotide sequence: TGTGCCAGCTCACCACCTTCCTCCTCCTACGAGCAGTACTTC.

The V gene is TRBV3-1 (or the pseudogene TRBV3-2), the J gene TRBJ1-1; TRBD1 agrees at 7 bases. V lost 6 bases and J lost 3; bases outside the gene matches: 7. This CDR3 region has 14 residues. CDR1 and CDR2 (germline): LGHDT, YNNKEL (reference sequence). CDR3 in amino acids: CASSPQGDYTEAFF. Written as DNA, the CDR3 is TGTGCCAGCAGTCCTCAGGGGGATTACACTGAAGCTTTCTTT.

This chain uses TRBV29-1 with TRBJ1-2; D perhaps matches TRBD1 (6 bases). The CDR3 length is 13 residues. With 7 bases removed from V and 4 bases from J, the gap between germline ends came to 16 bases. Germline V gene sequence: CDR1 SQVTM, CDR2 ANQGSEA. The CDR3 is CSAAGEPGYGYTF. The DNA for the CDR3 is TGCAGCGCCGCAGGGGAACCGGGCTATGGCTACACCTTC.

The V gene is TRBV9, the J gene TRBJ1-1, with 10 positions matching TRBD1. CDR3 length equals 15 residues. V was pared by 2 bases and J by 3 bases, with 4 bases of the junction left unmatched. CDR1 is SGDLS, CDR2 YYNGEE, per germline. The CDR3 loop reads CASSVTGGRDTEAFF. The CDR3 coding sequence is TGTGCCAGCAGCGTGACAGGGGGCAGGGACACTGAAGCTTTCTTT.

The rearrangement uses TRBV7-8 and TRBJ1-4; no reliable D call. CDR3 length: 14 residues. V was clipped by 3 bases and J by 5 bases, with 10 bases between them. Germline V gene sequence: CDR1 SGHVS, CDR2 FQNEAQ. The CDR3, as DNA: TGTGCCAGCAGCTTCCCCGGGTCCAATGAAAAACTGTTTTTT. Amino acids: CASSFPGSNEKLFF.